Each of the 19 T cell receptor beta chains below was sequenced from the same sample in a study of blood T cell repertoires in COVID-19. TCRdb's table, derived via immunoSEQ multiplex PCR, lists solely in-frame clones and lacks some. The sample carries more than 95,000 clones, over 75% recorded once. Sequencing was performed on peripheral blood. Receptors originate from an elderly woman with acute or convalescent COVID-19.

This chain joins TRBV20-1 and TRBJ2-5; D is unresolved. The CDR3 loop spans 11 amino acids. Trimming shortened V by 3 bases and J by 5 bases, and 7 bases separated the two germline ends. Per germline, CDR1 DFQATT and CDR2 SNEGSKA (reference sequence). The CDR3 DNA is TGCAGTGCTAGGAGGTCCGAGACCCAGTACTTC. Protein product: CSARRSETQYF.

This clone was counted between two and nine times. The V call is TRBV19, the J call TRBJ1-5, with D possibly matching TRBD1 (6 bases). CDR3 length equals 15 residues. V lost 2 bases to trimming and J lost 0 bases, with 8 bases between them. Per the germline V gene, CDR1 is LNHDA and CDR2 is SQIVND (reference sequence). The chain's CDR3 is CASSINRDSNQPQHF. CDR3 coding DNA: TGTGCCAGTAGTATAAACAGGGATAGCAATCAGCCCCAGCATTTT.

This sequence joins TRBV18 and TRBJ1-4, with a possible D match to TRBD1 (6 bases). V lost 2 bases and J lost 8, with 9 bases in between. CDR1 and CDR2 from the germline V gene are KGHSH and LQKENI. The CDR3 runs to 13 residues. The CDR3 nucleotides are TGTGCCAGCTCACCAAGACAGGAAGAAAAACTGTTTTTT. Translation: CASSPRQEEKLFF.

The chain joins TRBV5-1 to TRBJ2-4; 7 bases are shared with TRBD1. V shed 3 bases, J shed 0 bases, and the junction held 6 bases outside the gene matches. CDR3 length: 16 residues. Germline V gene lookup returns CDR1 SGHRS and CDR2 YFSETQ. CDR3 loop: CASSSGQRLAKNIQYF. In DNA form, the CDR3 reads TGCGCCAGCAGCTCGGGACAGAGACTAGCCAAAAACATTCAGTACTTC.

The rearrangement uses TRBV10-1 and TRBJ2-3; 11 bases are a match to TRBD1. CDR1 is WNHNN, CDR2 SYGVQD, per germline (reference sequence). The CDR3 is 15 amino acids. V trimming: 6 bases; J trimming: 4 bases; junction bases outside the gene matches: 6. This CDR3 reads CASSAGQGVADTQYF. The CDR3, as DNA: TGCGCCAGCAGCGCGGGACAGGGGGTCGCAGATACGCAGTATTTT.

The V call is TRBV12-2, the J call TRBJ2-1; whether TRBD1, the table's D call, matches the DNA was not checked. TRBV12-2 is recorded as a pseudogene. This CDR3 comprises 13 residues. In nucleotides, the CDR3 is TGTGCAAGTCGCTTAGCCCGTATGCAGGGTCGGGTCTTC. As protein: CASRLARMQGRVF.

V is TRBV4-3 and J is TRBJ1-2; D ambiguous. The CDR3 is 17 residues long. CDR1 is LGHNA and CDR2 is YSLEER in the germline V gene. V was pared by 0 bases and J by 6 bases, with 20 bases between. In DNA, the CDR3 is TGCGCCAGCAGCCAAGATTTCTTGAACCGGAGAGGCCATGGCTACACCTTC. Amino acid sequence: CASSQDFLNRRGHGYTF.

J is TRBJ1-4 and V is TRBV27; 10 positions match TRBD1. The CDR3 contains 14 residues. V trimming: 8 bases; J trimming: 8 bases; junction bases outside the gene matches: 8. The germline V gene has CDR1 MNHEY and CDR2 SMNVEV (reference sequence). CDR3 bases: TGTGCCAGCGGCCGACAGGGGGCGCGCGAAAAACTGTTTTTT. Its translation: CASGRQGAREKLFF.

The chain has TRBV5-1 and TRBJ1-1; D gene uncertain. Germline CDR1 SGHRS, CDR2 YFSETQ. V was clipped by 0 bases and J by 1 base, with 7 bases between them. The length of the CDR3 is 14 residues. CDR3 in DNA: TGCGCCAGCAGCTTGGCCCTAGAGAACACTGAAGCTTTCTTT. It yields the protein CASSLALENTEAFF.

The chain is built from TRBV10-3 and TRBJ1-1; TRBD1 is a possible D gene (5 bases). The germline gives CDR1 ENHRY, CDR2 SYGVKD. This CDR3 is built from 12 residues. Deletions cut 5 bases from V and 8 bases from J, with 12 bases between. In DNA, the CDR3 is TGTGCCATCAGTCCTCGACAGCAAGAAGCTTTCTTT. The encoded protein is CAISPRQQEAFF.

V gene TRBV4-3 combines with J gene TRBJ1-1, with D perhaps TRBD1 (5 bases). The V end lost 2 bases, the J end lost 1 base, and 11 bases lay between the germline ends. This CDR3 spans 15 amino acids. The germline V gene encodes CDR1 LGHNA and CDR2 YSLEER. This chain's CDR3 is CASSQISRENTEAFF. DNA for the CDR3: TGCGCCAGCAGCCAAATTAGCAGGGAGAACACTGAAGCTTTCTTT.

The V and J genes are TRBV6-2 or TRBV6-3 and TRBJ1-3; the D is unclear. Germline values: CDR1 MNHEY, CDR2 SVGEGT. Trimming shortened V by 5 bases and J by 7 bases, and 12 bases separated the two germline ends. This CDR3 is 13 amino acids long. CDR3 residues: CASSVFAGNTIYF. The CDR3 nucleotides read TGTGCCAGCAGTGTCTTCGCGGGGAACACCATATATTTT.

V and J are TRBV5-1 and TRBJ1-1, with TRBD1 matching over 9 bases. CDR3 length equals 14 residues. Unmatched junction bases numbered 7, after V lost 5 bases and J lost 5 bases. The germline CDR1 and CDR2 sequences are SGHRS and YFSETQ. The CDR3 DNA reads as TGCGCCAGCAGACCCGGGACAGGGTTAACTGAAGCTTTCTTT. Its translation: CASRPGTGLTEAFF. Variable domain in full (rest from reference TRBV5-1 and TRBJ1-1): KAGVTQTPRYLIKTRGQQVTLSCSPISGHRSVSWYQQTPGQGLQFLFEYFSETQRNKGNFPGRFSGRQFSNSRSEMNVSTLELGDSALYLCASRPGTGLTEAFFGQGTRLTVV.

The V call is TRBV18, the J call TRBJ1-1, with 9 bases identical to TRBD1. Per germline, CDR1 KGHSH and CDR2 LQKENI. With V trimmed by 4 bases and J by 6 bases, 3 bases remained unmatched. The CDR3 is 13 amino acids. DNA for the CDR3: TGTGCCAGCTCACAGGGACAGGGCGCTGAAGCTTTCTTT. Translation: CASSQGQGAEAFF.

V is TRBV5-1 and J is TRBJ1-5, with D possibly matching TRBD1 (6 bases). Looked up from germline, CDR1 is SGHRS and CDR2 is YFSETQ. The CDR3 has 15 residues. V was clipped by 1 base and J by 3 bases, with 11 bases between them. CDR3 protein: CASSLTGMNNQPQHF. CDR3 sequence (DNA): TGCGCCAGCAGCTTGACAGGGATGAACAATCAGCCCCAGCATTTT.

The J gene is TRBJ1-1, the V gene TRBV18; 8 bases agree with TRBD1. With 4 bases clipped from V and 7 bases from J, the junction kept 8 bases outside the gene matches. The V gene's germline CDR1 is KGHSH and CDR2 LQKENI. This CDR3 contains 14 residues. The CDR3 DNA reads TGTGCCAGCTCACACCGACAGGGGCGGGATGAAGCTTTCTTT. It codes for CASSHRQGRDEAFF.

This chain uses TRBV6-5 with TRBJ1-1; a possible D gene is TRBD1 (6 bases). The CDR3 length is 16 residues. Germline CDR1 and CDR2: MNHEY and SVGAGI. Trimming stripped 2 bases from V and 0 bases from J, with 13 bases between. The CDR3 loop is CASSYDPRGMNTEAFF. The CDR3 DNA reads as TGTGCCAGCAGTTACGATCCCAGGGGCATGAACACTGAAGCTTTCTTT.

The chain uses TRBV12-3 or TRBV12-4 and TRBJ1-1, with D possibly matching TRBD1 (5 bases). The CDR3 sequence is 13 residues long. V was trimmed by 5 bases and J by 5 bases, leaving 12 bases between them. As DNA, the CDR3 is TGTGCCAGCAGTGCCACAGGTCGAACTGAAGCTTTCTTT. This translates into CASSATGRTEAFF.

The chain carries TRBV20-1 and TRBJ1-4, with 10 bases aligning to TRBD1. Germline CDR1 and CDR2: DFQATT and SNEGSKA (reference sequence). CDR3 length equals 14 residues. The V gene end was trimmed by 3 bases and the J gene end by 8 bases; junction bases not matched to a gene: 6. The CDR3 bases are TGCAGTGCTAGTTTAGGGACAGGGGACGAAAAACTGTTTTTT. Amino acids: CSASLGTGDEKLFF.